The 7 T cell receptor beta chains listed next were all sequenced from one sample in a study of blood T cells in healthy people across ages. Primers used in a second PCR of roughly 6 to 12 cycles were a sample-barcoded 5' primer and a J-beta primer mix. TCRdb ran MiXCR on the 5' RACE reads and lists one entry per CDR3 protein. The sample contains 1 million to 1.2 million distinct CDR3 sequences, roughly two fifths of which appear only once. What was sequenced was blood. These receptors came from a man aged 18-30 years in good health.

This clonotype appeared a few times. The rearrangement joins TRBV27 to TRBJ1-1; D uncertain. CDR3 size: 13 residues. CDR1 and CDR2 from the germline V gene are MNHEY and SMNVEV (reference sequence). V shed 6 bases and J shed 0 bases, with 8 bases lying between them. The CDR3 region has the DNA TGTGCCAGCAGGGGGATAGTGAACACTGAAGCTTTCTTT. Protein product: CASRGIVNTEAFF.

The CDR3 DNA follows: TGTGCCAGCAGCCCCGGAGACAACTCCTACAATGAGCAGTTCTTC. It is translated as CASSPGDNSYNEQFF. This chain connects TRBV11-1 to TRBJ2-1; D call uncertain. Germline V gene lookup returns CDR1 SGHAT and CDR2 FQDESV (reference sequence). V was clipped by 5 bases and J by 0 bases, with 11 bases between them. The CDR3 consists of 15 residues.

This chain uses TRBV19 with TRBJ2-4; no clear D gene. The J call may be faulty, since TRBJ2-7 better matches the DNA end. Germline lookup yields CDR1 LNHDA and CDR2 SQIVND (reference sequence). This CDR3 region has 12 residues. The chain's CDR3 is CASSAARGEQYF. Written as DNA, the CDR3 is TGTGCCAGTAGTGCCGCGAGAGGCGAGCAGTACTTC.

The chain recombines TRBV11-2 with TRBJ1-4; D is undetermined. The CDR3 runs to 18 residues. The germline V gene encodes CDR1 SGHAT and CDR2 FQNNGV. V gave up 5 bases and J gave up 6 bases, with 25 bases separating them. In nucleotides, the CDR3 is TGTGCCAGCAGCGGACTCGGAACTAACCCCTCGCTACATGAAAAACTGTTTTTT. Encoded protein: CASSGLGTNPSLHEKLFF.

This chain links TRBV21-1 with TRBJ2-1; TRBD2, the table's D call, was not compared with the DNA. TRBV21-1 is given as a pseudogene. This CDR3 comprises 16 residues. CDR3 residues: CASSTRSSGGYNEQFF. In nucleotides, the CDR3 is TGTGCCAGCAGCACGCGAAGTAGCGGGGGTTACAATGAGCAGTTCTTC.

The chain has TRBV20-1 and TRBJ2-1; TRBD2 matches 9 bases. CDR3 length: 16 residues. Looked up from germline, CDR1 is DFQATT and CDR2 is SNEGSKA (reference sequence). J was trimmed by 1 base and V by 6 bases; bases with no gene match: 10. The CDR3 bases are TGCAGTGCCGAATATCCTAGCGGGGATTCCTACAATGAGCAGTTCTTC. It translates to CSAEYPSGDSYNEQFF.

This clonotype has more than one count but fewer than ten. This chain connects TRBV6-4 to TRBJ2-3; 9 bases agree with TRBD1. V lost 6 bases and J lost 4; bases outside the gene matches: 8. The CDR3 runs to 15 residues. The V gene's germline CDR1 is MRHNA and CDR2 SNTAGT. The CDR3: CASSPTGGGSDTQYF. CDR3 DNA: TGTGCCAGCAGCCCCACAGGGGGCGGTTCAGATACGCAGTATTTT.